This TCR beta chain was recorded in a study of T cells after yellow fever vaccination. A universal primer site and UMIs were added as TCR cDNA was made by 5'RACE template switching. TCRdb passed the 5' RACE reads through MiXCR, listing each CDR3 protein once. In the table there are some 600,000 distinct CDR3 sequences, approximately 13% of which are singletons. This clonotype has a handful of counts. The sequencing used PBMCs, collected on the day of the yellow fever booster vaccination. The origin of this receptor is a young man who received the YFV17D yellow fever vaccine.

The CDR3 is CSARDSLSWFF. The CDR3 nucleotides read TGCAGTGCTCGGGACTCACTTTCTTGGTTCTTC. J is TRBJ2-1 and V is TRBV20-1, with a possible D match to TRBD2 (6 bases). From germline, CDR1 is DFQATT and CDR2 SNEGSKA (reference sequence). The CDR3 covers 11 residues. V was clipped by 5 bases and J by 15 bases, with 17 bases between them.